The clone carrying this T cell receptor (beta chain) is medium-sized by frequency. Its specificity is not known. Multiplex touch-down PCR amplified TRB using TRB-A and TRB-B pools in one tube. TCRdb re-called the multiplex PCR reads, yielding one record per CDR3 amino acid sequence without DNA. The sample table sets out around 3,100 distinct CDR3 sequences. These data come from a study of T cell clusters in autoimmune cytopenias. Overall study context: The median distinct TRB clonotype count was roughly 2,400 per sample, from a median around 49,000 reads. Study-wide results and caveats: Compared with active autoimmune hepatitis patients, healthy donors showed about 2.8-fold more exclusive TRB clusters. TRB repertoire shifts in secondary cytopenia and chronic lymphocytic leukemia mostly reflected lymphoma, not autoimmunity. Clustering suggested that physiological T cell clusters were missing in primary autoimmune cytopenia patients.

The CDR3 runs to 12 residues. Germline V gene lookup returns CDR1 SGHKS and CDR2 YYEKEE (reference sequence). Each sample's input was roughly 270 ng genomic DNA, approximately 37,500 genome equivalents. The receptor was derived from a human donor with an autoimmune cytopenia or autoimmune hepatitis (not recorded which). The genes are TRBV5-5 and TRBJ2-7. The sequenced material came from peripheral blood. CDR3 amino acids: CASMQGSYEQYF.